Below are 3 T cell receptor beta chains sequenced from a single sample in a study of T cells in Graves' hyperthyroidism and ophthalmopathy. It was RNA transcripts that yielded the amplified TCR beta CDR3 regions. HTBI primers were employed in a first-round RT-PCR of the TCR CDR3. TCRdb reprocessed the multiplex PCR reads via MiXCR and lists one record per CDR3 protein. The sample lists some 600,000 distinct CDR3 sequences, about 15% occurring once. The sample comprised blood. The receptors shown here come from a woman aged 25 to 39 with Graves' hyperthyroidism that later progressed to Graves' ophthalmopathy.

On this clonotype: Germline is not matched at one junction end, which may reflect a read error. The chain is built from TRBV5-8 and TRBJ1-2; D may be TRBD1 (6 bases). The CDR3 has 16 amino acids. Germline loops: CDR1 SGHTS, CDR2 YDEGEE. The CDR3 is CVSSAGGAPTTYGYTF. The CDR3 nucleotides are TGTGTCAGCAGCGCCGGGGGGGCTCCGACGACTTATGGCTACACCTTC.

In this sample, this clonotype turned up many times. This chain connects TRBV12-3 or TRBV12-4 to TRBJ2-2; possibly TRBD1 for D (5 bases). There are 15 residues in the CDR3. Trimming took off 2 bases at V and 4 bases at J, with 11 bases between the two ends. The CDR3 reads CASSLRGLGTGELFF. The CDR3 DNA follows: TGTGCCAGCAGTTTAAGGGGTCTAGGCACCGGGGAGCTGTTTTTT.

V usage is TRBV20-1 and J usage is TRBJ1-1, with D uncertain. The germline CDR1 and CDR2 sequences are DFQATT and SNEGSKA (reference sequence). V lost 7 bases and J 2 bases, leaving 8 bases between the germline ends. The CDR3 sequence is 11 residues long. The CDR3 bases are TGCAGTGTACCGGAAAACACTGAAGCTTTCTTT. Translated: CSVPENTEAFF.